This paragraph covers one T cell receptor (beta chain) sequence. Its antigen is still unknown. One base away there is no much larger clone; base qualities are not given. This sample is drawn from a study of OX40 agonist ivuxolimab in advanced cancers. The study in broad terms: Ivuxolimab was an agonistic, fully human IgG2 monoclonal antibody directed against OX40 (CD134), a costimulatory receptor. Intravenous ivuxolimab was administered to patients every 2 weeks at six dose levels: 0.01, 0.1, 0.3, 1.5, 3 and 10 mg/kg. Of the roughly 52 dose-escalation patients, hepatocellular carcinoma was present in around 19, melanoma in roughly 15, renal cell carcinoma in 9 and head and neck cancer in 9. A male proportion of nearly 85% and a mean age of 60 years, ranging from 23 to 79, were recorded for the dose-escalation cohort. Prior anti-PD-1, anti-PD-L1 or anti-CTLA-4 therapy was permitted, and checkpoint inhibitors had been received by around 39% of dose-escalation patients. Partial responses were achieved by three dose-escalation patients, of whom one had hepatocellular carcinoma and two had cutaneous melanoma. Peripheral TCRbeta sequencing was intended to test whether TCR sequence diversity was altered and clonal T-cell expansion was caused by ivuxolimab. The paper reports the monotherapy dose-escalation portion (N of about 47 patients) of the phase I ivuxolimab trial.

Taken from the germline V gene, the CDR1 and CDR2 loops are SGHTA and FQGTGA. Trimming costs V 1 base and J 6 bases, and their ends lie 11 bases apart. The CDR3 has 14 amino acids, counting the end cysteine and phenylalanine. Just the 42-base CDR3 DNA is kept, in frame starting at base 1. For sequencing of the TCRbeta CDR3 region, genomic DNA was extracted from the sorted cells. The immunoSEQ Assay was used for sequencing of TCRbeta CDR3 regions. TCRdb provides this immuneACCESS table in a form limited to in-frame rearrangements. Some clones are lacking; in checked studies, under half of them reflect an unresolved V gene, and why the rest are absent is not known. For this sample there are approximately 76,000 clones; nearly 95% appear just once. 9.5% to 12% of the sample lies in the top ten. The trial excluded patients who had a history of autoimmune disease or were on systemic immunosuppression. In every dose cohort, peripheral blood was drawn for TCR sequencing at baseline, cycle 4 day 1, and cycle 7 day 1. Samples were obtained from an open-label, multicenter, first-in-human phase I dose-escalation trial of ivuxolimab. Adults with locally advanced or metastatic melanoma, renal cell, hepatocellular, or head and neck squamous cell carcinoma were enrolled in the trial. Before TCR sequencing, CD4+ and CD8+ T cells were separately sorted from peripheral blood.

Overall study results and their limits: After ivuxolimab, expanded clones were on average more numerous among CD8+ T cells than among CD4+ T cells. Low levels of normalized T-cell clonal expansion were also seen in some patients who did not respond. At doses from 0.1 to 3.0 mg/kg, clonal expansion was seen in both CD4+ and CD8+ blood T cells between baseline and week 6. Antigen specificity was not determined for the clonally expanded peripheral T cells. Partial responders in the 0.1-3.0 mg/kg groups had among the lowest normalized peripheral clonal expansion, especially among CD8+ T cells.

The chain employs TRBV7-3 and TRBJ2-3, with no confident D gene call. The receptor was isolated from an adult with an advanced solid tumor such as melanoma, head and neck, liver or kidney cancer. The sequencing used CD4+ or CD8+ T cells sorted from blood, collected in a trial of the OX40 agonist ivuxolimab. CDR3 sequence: CASSLRPTGDTQYF. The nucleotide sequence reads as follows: TGTGCCAGCAGCTTAAGGCCCACCGGCGATACGCAGTATTTT. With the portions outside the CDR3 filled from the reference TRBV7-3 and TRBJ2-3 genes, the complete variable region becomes GAGVSQTPSNKVTEKGKYVELRCDPISGHTALYWYRQSLGQGPEFLIYFQGTGAADDSGLPNDRFFAVRPEGSVSTLKIQRTERGDSAVYLCASSLRPTGDTQYFGPGTRLTVL.